The clone carrying this T cell receptor (beta chain) was recorded a few times. Antigen specificity is unknown. The data derive from a study of T cell repertoires in cytomegalovirus infection. Study-wide results and caveats: HLA-C-restricted TCR beta clonotypes specific for CMV led the ex vivo response.

This CDR3 spans 16 amino acids. Trimming took 1 base from V and 2 from J, leaving 9 bases between them. Per the germline V gene, CDR1 is MGHDK and CDR2 is SYGVNS. TCRdb fed the reads into MiXCR, producing one record per CDR3 protein. The table shows 250,000 or so distinct CDR3 sequences, with 15% to 20% occurring only once. The chain employs TRBV25-1 and TRBJ1-6; no definite D call. This receptor was identified in a human donor in good health (CMV status not recorded). Some clones in this sample may be carry-over from other donors' samples. Source material: CD8+ T cells from PBMCs. The CDR3 is CASSESGITYNSPLHF. DNA for the CDR3: TGTGCCAGCAGTGAATCGGGGATCACCTATAATTCACCCCTCCACTTT.